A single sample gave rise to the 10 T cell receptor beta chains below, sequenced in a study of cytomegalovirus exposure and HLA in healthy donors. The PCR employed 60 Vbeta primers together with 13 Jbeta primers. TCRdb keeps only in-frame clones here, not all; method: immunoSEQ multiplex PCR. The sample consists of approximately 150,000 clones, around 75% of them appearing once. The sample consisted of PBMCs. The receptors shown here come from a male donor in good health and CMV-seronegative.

CDR3 in DNA: TGTGCCAGCAGCGTACCCGGGACAGGGGCCTACAATGAGCAGTTCTTC. It encodes CASSVPGTGAYNEQFF. This chain uses TRBV5-5 with TRBJ2-1, with 10 nucleotides matching TRBD1. Germline values: CDR1 SGHKS, CDR2 YYEKEE (reference sequence). The J segment lost 2 bases and the V segment lost 4 bases, leaving 6 bases of the junction unmatched. CDR3 size: 16 residues.

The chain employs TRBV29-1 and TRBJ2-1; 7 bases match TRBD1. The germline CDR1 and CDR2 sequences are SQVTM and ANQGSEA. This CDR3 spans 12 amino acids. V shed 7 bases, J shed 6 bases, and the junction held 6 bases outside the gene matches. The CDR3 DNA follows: TGCAGCGCCCAGGGACAGACCAATGAGCAGTTCTTC. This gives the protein CSAQGQTNEQFF.

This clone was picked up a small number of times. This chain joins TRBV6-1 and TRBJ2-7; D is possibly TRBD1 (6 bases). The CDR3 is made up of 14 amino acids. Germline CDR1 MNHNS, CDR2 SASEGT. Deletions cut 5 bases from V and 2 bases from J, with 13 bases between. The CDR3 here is CASSPTTGPYEQYF. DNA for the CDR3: TGTGCCAGCAGTCCCACGACAGGACCCTACGAGCAGTACTTC.

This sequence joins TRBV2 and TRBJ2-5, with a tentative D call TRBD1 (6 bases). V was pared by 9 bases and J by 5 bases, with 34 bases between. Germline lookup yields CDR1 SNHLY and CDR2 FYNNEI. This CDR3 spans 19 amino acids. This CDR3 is CASWGYHHRVGLGGETQYF. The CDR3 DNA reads TGTGCCAGTTGGGGCTACCATCACAGGGTGGGGCTCGGTGGGGAGACCCAGTACTTC.

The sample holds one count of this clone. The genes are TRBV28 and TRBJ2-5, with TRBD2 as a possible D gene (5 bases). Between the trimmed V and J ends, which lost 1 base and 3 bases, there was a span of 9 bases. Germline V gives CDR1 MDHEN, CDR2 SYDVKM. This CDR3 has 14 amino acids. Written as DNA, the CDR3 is TGTGCCAGCAGTTTATATGACGGGGAAGAGACCCAGTACTTC. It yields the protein CASSLYDGEETQYF.

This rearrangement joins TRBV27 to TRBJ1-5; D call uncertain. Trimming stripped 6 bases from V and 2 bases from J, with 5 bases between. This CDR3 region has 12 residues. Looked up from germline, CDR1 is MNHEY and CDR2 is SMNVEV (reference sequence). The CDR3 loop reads CASRQGNQPQHF. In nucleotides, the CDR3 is TGTGCCAGCAGGCAGGGCAATCAGCCCCAGCATTTT.

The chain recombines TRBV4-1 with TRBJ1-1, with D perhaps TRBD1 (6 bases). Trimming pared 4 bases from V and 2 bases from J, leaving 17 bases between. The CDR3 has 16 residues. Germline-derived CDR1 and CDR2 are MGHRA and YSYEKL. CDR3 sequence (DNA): TGCGCCAGCAGCCTTCCGGGGGGGCGGGAAAACACTGAAGCTTTCTTT. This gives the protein CASSLPGGRENTEAFF.

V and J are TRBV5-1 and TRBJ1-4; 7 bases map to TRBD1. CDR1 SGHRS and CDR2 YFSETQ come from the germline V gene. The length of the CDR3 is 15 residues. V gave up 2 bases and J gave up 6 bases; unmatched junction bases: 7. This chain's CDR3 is CASSFKTGAYEKLFF. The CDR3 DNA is TGCGCCAGCAGCTTTAAAACAGGGGCTTATGAAAAACTGTTTTTT.

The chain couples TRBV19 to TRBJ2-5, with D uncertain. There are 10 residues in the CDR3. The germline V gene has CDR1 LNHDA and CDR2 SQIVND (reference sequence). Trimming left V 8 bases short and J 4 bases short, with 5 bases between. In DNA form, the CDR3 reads TGTGCCAGTGGCTCAGAGACCCAGTACTTC. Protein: CASGSETQYF.

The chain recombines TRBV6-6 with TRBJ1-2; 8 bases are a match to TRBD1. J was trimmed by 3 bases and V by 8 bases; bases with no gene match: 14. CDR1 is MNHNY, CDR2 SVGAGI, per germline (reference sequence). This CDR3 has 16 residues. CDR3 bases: TGTGCCAGCGGCAGCTACTTCCAGGGGGCGGACTATGGCTACACCTTC. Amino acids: CASGSYFQGADYGYTF.